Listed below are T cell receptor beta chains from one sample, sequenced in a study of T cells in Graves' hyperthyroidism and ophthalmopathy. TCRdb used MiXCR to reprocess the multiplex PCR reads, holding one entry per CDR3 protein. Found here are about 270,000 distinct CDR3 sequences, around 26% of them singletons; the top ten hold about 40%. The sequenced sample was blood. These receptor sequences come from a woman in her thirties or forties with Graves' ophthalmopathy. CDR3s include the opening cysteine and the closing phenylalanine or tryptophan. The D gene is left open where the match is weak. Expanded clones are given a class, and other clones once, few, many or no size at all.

cdr3_aa: CSVQTIPPGENTEAFF
cdr3_nt: TGCAGCGTTCAAACCATACCCCCAGGGGAAAACACCGAAGCTTTCTTT
v_call: TRBV29-1
d_call: NA
j_call: TRBJ1-1
clone_size: NA

cdr3_aa: CASSLRGLGNTIYF
cdr3_nt: TGTGCCAGCAGTTTACGGGGTTTAGGAAACACCATATATTTT
v_call: TRBV28
d_call: NA
j_call: TRBJ1-3
clone_size: few

cdr3_aa: CASSQVGRGTYEQYF
cdr3_nt: TGTGCCAGCAGCCAAGTAGGTAGGGGAACCTACGAGCAGTACTTC
v_call: TRBV4-2
d_call: NA
j_call: TRBJ2-7
clone_size: NA

cdr3_aa: CAISKTGGETEAFF
cdr3_nt: TGTGCCATCAGTAAAACAGGGGGAGAGACTGAAGCTTTCTTT
v_call: TRBV10-3
d_call: TRBD1
j_call: TRBJ1-1
clone_size: NA

cdr3_aa: CASSYQGVNTEAFF
cdr3_nt: TGTGCCAGCAGTTACCAGGGGGTGAACACTGAAGCTTTCTTT
v_call: TRBV6-5
d_call: TRBD1
j_call: TRBJ1-1
clone_size: NA

cdr3_aa: CASRALNTEAFF
cdr3_nt: TGTGCCAGCAGGGCATTGAACACTGAAGCTTTCTTT
v_call: TRBV2
d_call: NA
j_call: TRBJ1-1
clone_size: NA

cdr3_aa: CASTPPGGTGELFF
cdr3_nt: TGTGCCAGTACGCCCCCAGGGGGGACCGGGGAGCTGTTTTTT
v_call: TRBV28
d_call: NA
j_call: TRBJ2-2
clone_size: many

cdr3_aa: CASSGQTGVELFF
cdr3_nt: TGTGCCAGCAGCGGACAGACAGGGGTCGAGCTGTTTTTT
v_call: TRBV25-1
d_call: TRBD1
j_call: TRBJ2-2
clone_size: many

cdr3_aa: CATDGGLSYEQYF
cdr3_nt: TGTGCCACCGATGGGGGTCTCTCCTACGAGCAGTACTTC
v_call: TRBV28
d_call: NA
j_call: TRBJ2-7
clone_size: many

cdr3_aa: CSVENRDSLGTEAFF
cdr3_nt: TGCAGCGTTGAAAACCGGGACAGCCTGGGCACTGAAGCTTTCTTT
v_call: TRBV29-1
d_call: TRBD1
j_call: TRBJ1-1
clone_size: NA

cdr3_aa: CASSTWAGQETQYF
cdr3_nt: TGTGCCAGCAGTACCTGGGCAGGGCAAGAGACCCAGTACTTC
v_call: TRBV6-5
d_call: NA
j_call: TRBJ2-5
clone_size: many